The entry below gives a single T cell receptor (beta chain) sequence along with its context. In this sample, this clone turned up a few times. Its antigen target is currently unknown. No base qualities exist here, and no much larger clone lies one base off it. The data were taken from a study of IL-17A CD8 T cells in psoriatic arthritis synovium. Turning to the overall study: The goal of the study was to define the phenotype, molecular profile and function of synovial IL-17A+CD8+ T cells in psoriatic arthritis pathogenesis.

CDR1 and CDR2 are drawn from the germline V gene: SGDLS, YYNGEE. The CDR3, cysteine through phenylalanine, is 12 amino acids long. Kept here is only the CDR3 DNA, which spans 36 bases and is read in frame from base 1. V and J lose 6 bases and 8 bases, and a span of 14 bases separates them. The research as a whole found: In psoriatic arthritis, TCRbeta sequencing revealed that synovial Tc17 cells were polyclonal (median clonality roughly 0.085). Morisita overlap indices above 0.8 were seen in a couple of patients because many Tc17 clones were shared with the synovial Tc1 population. Cells were obtained from synovial fluid rather than synovial tissue, because no psoriatic arthritis synovial tissue samples were available. Although some individual clones took up over 4.5% of the repertoire, most synovial CD8+ subsets stayed polyclonal. Only a few patients were included in the TCR sequencing, a limited sample size that the authors acknowledged.

After DNA extraction (Qiagen), TCRbeta V-D-J rearrangements underwent bias-controlled amplification and then high-throughput sequencing (immunoSEQ; Adaptive Biotech). The original pipeline was this. The immunoSEQ Analyzer platform was used to analyze productive sequences at the sequence level. Clonality was calculated as 1 minus Pielou's evenness, with values from 0 (highly polyclonal) to 1 (monoclonal). The Morisita index, which runs from 0 (no similarity) to 1 (complete similarity), was used to measure repertoire overlap between subsets. In its TCRdb copy, this immuneACCESS table keeps in-frame sequences only and misses some clones. Where compared with another copy, unresolved V genes explain less than half of these, and the others have no known cause. From that table come the V and J calls and clone size; the DNA was used to work out D and trimming. The sample yields 1,400 or so clones; less than 85% were counted once. The ten largest clones capture roughly 15% of the sample.

CD3+ T cells, isolated magnetically, got roughly 1.6 hours of stimulation with PMA and ionomycin and were then labeled using IL-17A and IFNgamma cytokine secretion assays. Synovial fluid effusions were drawn by aspiration from the actively inflamed joints of psoriatic arthritis patients. For each patient, synovial fluid served as the source from which three memory CD8+ T cell populations were isolated by sorting: Tc1 cells (IL-17A-IFNgamma+), Tc17 cells (IL-17A+) and the bulk memory fraction, allowing their TCR repertoires to be compared. The Classification of Psoriatic Arthritis Study Group (CASPAR) criteria were met by the psoriatic arthritis patients. Cytokine-secreting cells were counterstained with viability dye and anti-CD3, CD8, CD14 and CD4 antibodies and sorted on a BD FACSAria. In a few patients with psoriatic arthritis, sorted CD8+ T cell subsets from synovial fluid were put through TCRbeta sequencing. After isolation with Lymphoprep, synovial fluid mononuclear cells were cryopreserved in liquid nitrogen until use. The medium used for cryopreservation had around 52% fetal calf serum and approximately 10% dimethyl sulfoxide.

This receptor was obtained from a human donor with psoriatic arthritis. Sequenced: IL-17A+ (IFN-gamma+/-) memory CD8+ T cells from synovial fluid. The label giving this sample's cell subset or site can be read as: IL-17A+IFNgamma+/- memory CD8+ (Tc17) cells. The receptor chain draws on TRBV9 and TRBJ1-1; perhaps TRBD1 is the D gene, with 5 bases matching. CDR3 loop: CASTSRAGEAFF. The DNA sequence is given as TGTGCCAGCACCAGTAGGGCAGGGGAAGCTTTCTTT.